The clone carrying this TCR beta chain showed up many times. The investigators amplified TCR beta CDR3 regions from RNA transcripts. An initial round of RT-PCR targeting the TCR CDR3 relied on the HTBI primer set. In TCRdb, the multiplex PCR reads were re-called with MiXCR into one record per CDR3 protein. This sample carries around 380,000 distinct CDR3 sequences, around an eighth of them seen once, and the ten largest clones take less than 25%. The sample is drawn from a study of T cells in Graves' hyperthyroidism and ophthalmopathy. The clonotype originates from a man aged 25 to 40 with Graves' hyperthyroidism that later progressed to Graves' ophthalmopathy. Sequenced input: blood.

CDR3 sequence: CASSLRASGVGDTQYF. As DNA, the CDR3 is TGTGCCAGCAGCTTAAGGGCTAGCGGGGTGGGGGATACGCAGTATTTT. The chain uses TRBV7-2 and TRBJ2-3, with TRBD2 identical over 9 bases. Looked up from germline, CDR1 is SGHTA and CDR2 is FQGNSA. The V and J ends lost 2 bases and 6 bases, in that order; junction bases with no gene match: 9. The CDR3 consists of 16 residues.